This entry lists 32 T cell receptor beta chains sequenced from one sample in a study of identical twins. One entry per CDR3 protein results from TCRdb running MiXCR on the 5' RACE reads. The sample holds some 690,000 distinct CDR3 sequences, around 21% seen once. The same sample was also used in a study of T cells expressing NK-cell markers.

The sequenced sample was PBMCs. These receptors all stem from a woman younger than 35 in good health.

To note about this clonotype: Germline is not matched at one junction end, which may reflect a read error. This chain uses TRBV5-6 with TRBJ2-4; 8 bases are shared with TRBD1. This CDR3 is built from 12 residues. Germline CDR1 SGHDT, CDR2 YYEEEE. CDR3 in amino acids: CASSASGDRGDF. DNA for the CDR3: TGTGCCAGCAGTGCGTCCGGAGACAGGGGAGACTTC.

The CDR3 coding sequence is TGTGCCAGCAGCTTAGGGCTAGCGGTAGAGACCCAGTACTTC. This codes for CASSLGLAVETQYF. This rearrangement joins TRBV5-6 to TRBJ2-5; 7 bases agree with TRBD2. In germline, CDR1 is SGHDT, CDR2 YYEEEE. There are 14 residues in the CDR3. The J segment lost 4 bases and the V segment lost 2 bases, leaving 5 bases of the junction unmatched.

This sequence joins TRBV11-2 and TRBJ2-1; no clear D. The CDR3 contains 16 residues. The V gene's germline CDR1 is SGHAT and CDR2 FQNNGV. V lost 3 bases, J lost 3 bases, and 15 bases lay in between. CDR3 DNA sequence: TGTGCCAGCAGCTTCCGACCCAGCAAGGTCTACAATGAGCAGTTCTTC. It codes for CASSFRPSKVYNEQFF.

V gene TRBV6-5 combines with J gene TRBJ2-1, with D perhaps matching TRBD2 (6 bases). V lost 0 bases, J lost 6 bases, and 15 bases lay in between. Looked up from germline, CDR1 is MNHEY and CDR2 is SVGAGI. This CDR3 comprises 16 residues. CDR3 DNA sequence: TGTGCCAGCAGTTACTCGCCTCGGGGGAGGAGCAATGAGCAGTTCTTC. Encoded protein: CASSYSPRGRSNEQFF.

There are a few counts of this clonotype. The rearrangement uses TRBV20-1 and TRBJ2-4; D ambiguous. Trimming removed 5 bases at V and 0 bases at J, with 5 bases between. The germline V gene encodes CDR1 DFQATT and CDR2 SNEGSKA (reference sequence). This CDR3 contains 12 residues. CDR3 coding DNA: TGCAGTGCTGCCGTAGCCAAAAACATTCAGTACTTC. It is translated as CSAAVAKNIQYF.

This clonotype occurred a few times. The rearrangement uses TRBV20-1 and TRBJ2-4; tentative D call: TRBD2 (6 bases). Trimming removed 0 bases from V and 2 bases from J, with 11 bases in between. The CDR3 runs to 15 residues. Germline V gene data show CDR1 as DFQATT and CDR2 as SNEGSKA (reference sequence). CDR3 loop: CSARDLGRTKNIQYF. CDR3 bases: TGCAGTGCTAGAGATTTGGGGAGGACCAAAAACATTCAGTACTTC.

V gene TRBV5-1 combines with J gene TRBJ2-3; maybe TRBD1 (6 bases). CDR1 is SGHRS, CDR2 YFSETQ, per germline. Trimming stripped 5 bases from V and 0 bases from J, with 10 bases between. This CDR3 spans 14 amino acids. The CDR3 region has the DNA TGCGCCAGCAGATTGCAGGGGAGCACAGATACGCAGTATTTT. This codes for CASRLQGSTDTQYF.

This clonotype has a count of ten or more. The V call is TRBV20-1, the J call TRBJ2-5, with D tentatively TRBD2 (5 bases). The CDR3 runs to 12 residues. V shed 6 bases and J shed 5 bases, with 13 bases lying between them. Germline lookup yields CDR1 DFQATT and CDR2 SNEGSKA (reference sequence). CDR3 sequence (DNA): TGCAGTGCCGGGCCAGGAGGCGAGACCCAGTACTTC. Translated, it gives CSAGPGGETQYF.

V gene TRBV6-1 combines with J gene TRBJ2-1; 9 bases line up with TRBD2. Losses at the gene ends were 7 bases for V and 3 bases for J; bases not matched to a gene: 13. Germline CDR1 and CDR2: MNHNS and SASEGT. This CDR3 comprises 17 residues. CDR3 amino acids: CASISKGGGENYNEQFF. Here the CDR3 DNA reads TGTGCCAGCATCTCTAAGGGCGGGGGGGAGAACTACAATGAGCAGTTCTTC.

This clonotype was recorded many times. CDR3: CSAREGQLSAFF. In DNA form, the CDR3 reads TGCAGTGCTAGAGAGGGACAATTGTCGGCTTTCTTT. The chain uses TRBV20-1 and TRBJ1-1; a possible D gene is TRBD1 (6 bases). Germline V gene sequence: CDR1 DFQATT, CDR2 SNEGSKA (reference sequence). This CDR3 region has 12 residues. V was trimmed by 0 bases and J by 11 bases, leaving 13 bases between them.

V is TRBV20-1 and J is TRBJ2-7, with 9 bases aligning to TRBD1. Per germline, CDR1 DFQATT and CDR2 SNEGSKA (reference sequence). V was pared by 6 bases and J by 3 bases, with 9 bases of the junction left unmatched. The CDR3 sequence is 14 residues long. The CDR3 nucleotides read TGCAGTGCAAGTAGGGACAGGGAGAACTACGAGCAGTACTTC. This translates into CSASRDRENYEQYF.

This clonotype was observed a handful of times. The V gene is TRBV12-3 or TRBV12-4, the J gene TRBJ2-1; 8 bases map to TRBD2. This CDR3 is built from 14 residues. Trimming removed 7 bases from V and 5 bases from J; junction bases left unmatched: 7. The CDR3 reads CASTPGLDNNEQFF. CDR3 sequence (DNA): TGTGCCAGCACCCCGGGACTAGACAACAATGAGCAGTTCTTC.

The V call is TRBV7-6, the J call TRBJ1-6; tentative D call: TRBD1 (6 bases). Trimming removed 2 bases at V and 8 bases at J, with 10 bases between. The CDR3 sequence is 14 residues long. Germline lookup yields CDR1 SGHVS and CDR2 FNYEAQ. CDR3 DNA: TGTGCCAGCAGCTTATTGGGACAACATTCACCCCTCCACTTT. Translating gives CASSLLGQHSPLHF.

This clonotype came up a few times. The chain carries TRBV20-1 and TRBJ1-1, with D unresolved. This CDR3 spans 14 amino acids. The V and J ends lost 5 bases and 0 bases respectively, with 13 bases between them. Germline V gene data show CDR1 as DFQATT and CDR2 as SNEGSKA (reference sequence). CDR3 protein: CSARTQAVNTEAFF. The CDR3, as DNA: TGCAGTGCTCGTACGCAGGCGGTGAACACTGAAGCTTTCTTT.

This clonotype has more than one count but fewer than ten. This chain joins TRBV5-5 and TRBJ1-2; 9 bases are shared with TRBD1. This CDR3 has 15 residues. The junction had 8 bases not matched to a gene; V was cut back by 4 bases and J by 4 bases. Germline values: CDR1 SGHKS, CDR2 YYEKEE (reference sequence). As DNA, the CDR3 is TGTGCCAGCAGCACCGGGACAGGGTCGGGCTATGGCTACACCTTC. It is translated as CASSTGTGSGYGYTF.

This clonotype was counted between two and nine times. The chain links TRBV5-1 to TRBJ2-7, with no clear D. This CDR3 has 14 amino acids. The V gene's germline CDR1 is SGHRS and CDR2 YFSETQ. V dropped 1 base and J dropped 0 bases, with 8 bases sitting between them. The CDR3 reads CASSLSAYSYEQYF. In DNA form, the CDR3 reads TGCGCCAGCAGCTTGTCGGCTTACTCCTACGAGCAGTACTTC.

This clonotype has at least ten counts. The gene calls are TRBV12-3 or TRBV12-4 and TRBJ2-3; D is undetermined. The CDR3 contains 12 residues. Trimming stripped 2 bases from V and 8 bases from J, with 8 bases between. CDR3 sequence: CASSLHSTTQYF. CDR3 bases: TGTGCCAGCAGTTTACACTCGACTACGCAGTATTTT.

The V gene is TRBV6-5, the J gene TRBJ2-3; D is ambiguous. V was clipped by 6 bases and J by 2 bases, with 12 bases between them. The CDR3 has 14 residues. The V gene's germline CDR1 is MNHEY and CDR2 SVGAGI. Here the CDR3 reads CASSYIRFTDTQYF. CDR3 in DNA: TGTGCCAGCAGCTATATACGCTTCACAGATACGCAGTATTTT.

This clonotype was picked up a small number of times. J is TRBJ2-5 and V is TRBV12-3 or TRBV12-4; 8 nucleotides line up with TRBD1. V lost 3 bases to trimming and J lost 0 bases; unmatched junction nucleotides: 3. The CDR3 consists of 15 residues. The DNA of the CDR3 is TGTGCCAGCAGTTTCCAGGGACAGGACCAAGAGACCCAGTACTTC. Translated: CASSFQGQDQETQYF.

This clonotype was picked up a small number of times. The genes are TRBV20-1 and TRBJ2-5, with 9 bases lining up with TRBD2. Trimming cost V 2 bases and J 5 bases; bases outside gene matches: 9. Germline values: CDR1 DFQATT, CDR2 SNEGSKA (reference sequence). The CDR3 runs 15 residues. The DNA of the CDR3 is TGCAGTGCTAGAATTAGCGGGGGACCGTGGGAGACCCAGTACTTC. Its translation is CSARISGGPWETQYF.

The V and J genes are TRBV6-5 and TRBJ2-7; D unresolved. Trimming removed 2 bases from V and 3 bases from J, with 14 bases in between. The germline gives CDR1 MNHEY, CDR2 SVGAGI. The CDR3 is 15 amino acids. The CDR3 DNA reads TGTGCCAGCAGTTACGAAGGGATCGTGCTCTACGAGCAGTACTTC. Its protein product is CASSYEGIVLYEQYF.

V gene TRBV20-1 combines with J gene TRBJ1-5; 7 nucleotides match TRBD1. V was clipped by 4 bases and J by 3 bases; unmatched bases: 6. This CDR3 is 14 amino acids long. CDR1 DFQATT and CDR2 SNEGSKA come from the germline V gene (reference sequence). The CDR3 region is CSAKTDRVNQPQHF. DNA of the CDR3: TGCAGTGCTAAGACCGACAGGGTCAATCAGCCCCAGCATTTT.

The chain carries TRBV20-1 and TRBJ2-3; TRBD2 aligns across 9 bases. Germline values: CDR1 DFQATT, CDR2 SNEGSKA (reference sequence). This CDR3 has 16 residues. V lost 5 bases, J lost 2 bases, and 11 bases stayed unmatched. In nucleotides, the CDR3 is TGCAGTGCTGCCCGAGAAGCGGGGGGTTCCACAGATACGCAGTATTTT. Translated, it gives CSAAREAGGSTDTQYF.

J is TRBJ1-5 and V is TRBV12-3 or TRBV12-4, with 8 nucleotides matching TRBD1. The CDR3 loop spans 13 amino acids. Germline trimming cut 7 bases from V and 4 bases from J; bases unmatched to any gene: 3. The CDR3 coding sequence is TGTGCCAGCATGGGACAGGCAAATCAGCCCCAGCATTTT. Protein sequence: CASMGQANQPQHF.

V usage is TRBV29-1 and J usage is TRBJ2-3; 15 bases map to TRBD2. CDR1 SQVTM and CDR2 ANQGSEA come from the germline V gene. This CDR3 has 15 amino acids. Unmatched junction bases numbered 3, after V lost 5 bases and J lost 3 bases. The CDR3 coding sequence is TGCAGCGTTCAGGGACTAGCGGGGGGAACAGATACGCAGTATTTT. It encodes CSVQGLAGGTDTQYF.

In its sample, this clonotype was seen once. The genes are TRBV7-9 and TRBJ2-3; 12 nucleotides agree with TRBD1. The CDR3 has 16 amino acids. V dropped 1 base and J dropped 6; count of bases not matched to a gene: 5. Germline CDR1 reads SEHNR; CDR2 reads FQNEAQ (reference sequence). The CDR3 region has the DNA TGTGCCAGCAGCTTAGAAGGGACAGGGGGCTTGGATACGCAGTATTTT. Translation gives CASSLEGTGGLDTQYF.

This clonotype was seen many times. V gene TRBV12-3 or TRBV12-4 combines with J gene TRBJ1-2; perhaps TRBD1 as D (5 bases). This CDR3 comprises 12 residues. With 5 bases removed from V and 2 bases from J, the gap between germline ends came to 6 bases. The chain's CDR3 is CASSDSNYGYTF. Here the CDR3 DNA reads TGTGCCAGCAGTGACAGCAACTATGGCTACACCTTC.

The chain uses TRBV6-1 and TRBJ1-6, with D maybe TRBD1 (5 bases). The CDR3 length is 15 residues. Deletions cut 7 bases from V and 2 bases from J, with 12 bases between. The germline V gene encodes CDR1 MNHNS and CDR2 SASEGT. CDR3: CASTLGGTYNSPLHF. The CDR3 coding sequence is TGTGCCAGCACCCTCGGGGGGACCTATAATTCACCCCTCCACTTT.

This clonotype was counted many times. This chain joins TRBV24-1 and TRBJ1-2; no definite D call. V lost 4 bases and J 8 bases, leaving 10 bases between the germline ends. Germline V lookup: CDR1 KGHDR, CDR2 SFDVKD. The CDR3 sequence is 12 residues long. CDR3 sequence: CATSDYDGGYTF. Written as DNA, the CDR3 is TGTGCCACCAGTGACTATGATGGGGGCTACACCTTC.

V usage is TRBV6-1 and J usage is TRBJ2-3, with 7 bases fitting TRBD2. With 2 bases clipped from V and 4 bases from J, the junction kept 6 bases outside the gene matches. The CDR3 length is 15 residues. In germline, CDR1 is MNHNS, CDR2 SASEGT. CDR3 sequence (DNA): TGTGCCAGCAGTGAATGGGCGGGAGAGGCAGATACGCAGTATTTT. Amino acid sequence: CASSEWAGEADTQYF.

This clonotype was seen a handful of times. The rearrangement joins TRBV10-1 to TRBJ1-6; D is unclear. The CDR3 is made up of 13 amino acids. Germline V gives CDR1 WNHNN, CDR2 SYGVQD (reference sequence). Trimming removed 0 bases at V and 11 bases at J, with 8 bases between. CDR3 nucleotide sequence: TGCGCCAGCAGTGAGTCGCCGGAGGCACCCCTCCACTTT. The encoded protein is CASSESPEAPLHF.

The rearrangement joins TRBV3-1 to TRBJ1-1; no firm D call. From germline, CDR1 is LGHDT and CDR2 YNNKEL (reference sequence). V was clipped by 4 bases and J by 4 bases, with 10 bases between them. This CDR3 is 13 amino acids long. In nucleotides, the CDR3 is TGTGCCAGCAGCCTTTACGGCGGCACTGAAGCTTTCTTT. This translates into CASSLYGGTEAFF.